This TCR beta chain emerged from a study of response to subunit inactivated influenza vaccine. General observations from the study: It was the authors' suggestion that each seasonal influenza vaccination recruits few new T cells.

TCRdb ran MiXCR on the RT-PCR reads and lists one entry per CDR3 protein. Of 400,000 to 650,000 distinct CDR3 sequences listed, around 7.9% are singletons. V shed 4 bases and J 2 bases; nucleotides not matched to a gene: 4. The CDR3 runs 15 residues. This clonotype appeared many times. Its antigen is unidentified. This chain links TRBV12-3 or TRBV12-4 with TRBJ2-3; 9 positions match TRBD1. This TCR was sampled from a man aged 50 to 75 who received an inactivated influenza vaccine. This specimen was PBMCs from blood, taken roughly 24 months after vaccination. The CDR3 DNA reads TGTGCCAGCAGTTCAGGGACAGGGTACACAGATACGCAGTATTTT. Residues: CASSSGTGYTDTQYF.